This entry lists 18 T cell receptor beta chains sequenced from one sample in a study of cytomegalovirus exposure and HLA in healthy donors. Sequencing was performed with immunoSEQ multiplex PCR; in TCRdb, only in-frame clones are kept and a portion is missing. The sample includes around 56,000 clones, roughly 89% of them seen just once. The sequenced sample was PBMCs. These receptors originate from a woman aged 18-30 years in good health and CMV-seronegative.

The chain carries TRBV28 and TRBJ2-5; a possible D gene is TRBD1 (5 bases). The CDR3 spans 14 residues. The V gene's germline CDR1 is MDHEN and CDR2 SYDVKM. Trimming pared 5 bases from V and 1 base from J, leaving 11 bases between. The CDR3 loop reads CASSADTFQETQYF. The CDR3 DNA reads as TGTGCCAGCAGTGCGGACACTTTCCAAGAGACCCAGTACTTC. The full variable domain, its missing parts supplied by reference TRBV28 and TRBJ2-5, is DVKVTQSSRYLVKRTGEKVFLECVQDMDHENMFWYRQDPGLGLRLIYFSYDVKMKEKGDIPEGYSVSREKKERFSLILESASTNQTSMYLCASSADTFQETQYFGPGTRLLVL.

This clone was detected once. The chain combines TRBV18 with TRBJ2-7, with TRBD2 identical over 9 bases. The length of the CDR3 is 17 residues. Germline trimming cut 2 bases from V and 4 bases from J; bases unmatched to any gene: 12. CDR1 KGHSH and CDR2 LQKENI come from the germline V gene. The CDR3 sequence: CASSPVVLAGVGYEQYF. For the CDR3, the DNA is TGTGCCAGCTCACCAGTAGTCTTAGCGGGAGTAGGGTACGAGCAGTACTTC.

The CDR3 reads CASSSKAGTGRNEQFF. The DNA of the CDR3 is TGTGCCAGCAGCTCAAAGGCCGGGACAGGGAGAAATGAGCAGTTCTTC. The chain couples TRBV5-4 to TRBJ2-1; 9 bases are shared with TRBD1. The length of the CDR3 is 16 residues. CDR1 and CDR2 from the germline V gene are SGHNT and YYREEE (reference sequence). V lost 3 bases and J lost 7; bases outside the gene matches: 11.

The chain employs TRBV7-2 and TRBJ2-7; tentatively, D is TRBD2 (5 bases). Trimming left V 1 base short and J 6 bases short, with 13 bases between. CDR3 size: 14 residues. Germline loops: CDR1 SGHTA, CDR2 FQGNSA. The DNA of the CDR3 is TGTGCCAGCAGCTTAGGAGGGCTCGCCTCCGAGCAGTACTTC. This codes for CASSLGGLASEQYF.

The V and J genes are TRBV2 and TRBJ2-5; no definite D call. This CDR3 comprises 13 residues. Germline V lookup: CDR1 SNHLY, CDR2 FYNNEI. Trimming removed 7 bases at V and 5 bases at J, with 14 bases between. The CDR3 region has the DNA TGTGCCAGCACGAGGTTGGGTGGGGAGACCCAGTACTTC. Protein sequence: CASTRLGGETQYF.

The CDR3 DNA sequence: TGTGCCAGCAGCTTGACGGTCTCCTACGAGCAGTACTTC. The encoded protein is CASSLTVSYEQYF. This chain uses TRBV5-6 with TRBJ2-7, with D unresolved. This CDR3 contains 13 residues. Per germline, CDR1 SGHDT and CDR2 YYEEEE. V dropped 1 base and J dropped 0 bases, with 5 bases sitting between them.

The chain uses TRBV4-1 and TRBJ1-1; D not certain. The CDR3 is 13 amino acids. CDR1 and CDR2 from the germline V gene are MGHRA and YSYEKL. V lost 0 bases and J 5 bases, leaving 7 bases between the germline ends. CDR3 region: CASSQDEVTEAFF. The CDR3 bases are TGCGCCAGCAGCCAAGATGAGGTGACTGAAGCTTTCTTT.

The V gene is TRBV2, the J gene TRBJ2-1, with D perhaps matching TRBD2 (6 bases). Germline values: CDR1 SNHLY, CDR2 FYNNEI. The CDR3 is made up of 13 amino acids. V gave up 1 base and J gave up 9 bases, with 10 bases separating them. The CDR3 DNA reads as TGTGCCAGCAGTGAAGAAATGGGAGGTGAGCAGTTCTTC. The encoded protein is CASSEEMGGEQFF. The full variable domain, rest sourced from reference TRBV2 and TRBJ2-1, is EPEVTQTPSHQVTQMGQEVILRCVPISNHLYFYWYRQILGQKVEFLVSFYNNEISEKSEIFDDQFSVERPDGSNFTLKIRSTKLEDSAMYFCASSEEMGGEQFFGPGTRLTVL.

V and J are TRBV19 and TRBJ2-5, with D tentatively TRBD2 (5 bases). This CDR3 contains 15 residues. V was pared by 7 bases and J by 5 bases, with 20 bases between. The germline CDR1 and CDR2 sequences are LNHDA and SQIVND (reference sequence). The CDR3 loop reads CASTPGDAGEETQYF. The DNA of the CDR3 is TGTGCCAGTACCCCAGGAGACGCCGGGGAGGAGACCCAGTACTTC.

Here the CDR3 DNA reads TGCGCCAGCAGCCAAGCAGGGGGATCTGGGGCCAACGTCCTGACTTTC. As protein: CASSQAGGSGANVLTF. The chain recombines TRBV4-3 with TRBJ2-6; 7 nucleotides match TRBD1. Germline CDR1 and CDR2: LGHNA and YSLEER. The CDR3 spans 16 residues. J was trimmed by 1 base and V by 1 base; bases with no gene match: 1.

The genes are TRBV7-2 and TRBJ1-3; D possibly corresponds to TRBD1 (5 bases). V was pared by 5 bases and J by 2 bases, with 16 bases between. The CDR3 loop spans 16 amino acids. Germline V gene lookup returns CDR1 SGHTA and CDR2 FQGNSA. The DNA of the CDR3 is TGTGCCAGCAGCATCCACGCTCGGGGGGCTGGAAACACCATATATTTT. Translated, it gives CASSIHARGAGNTIYF. Filled out from reference TRBV7-2 and TRBJ1-3, the complete variable domain reads GAGVSQSPSNKVTEKGKDVELRCDPISGHTALYWYRQSLGQGLEFLIYFQGNSAPDKSGLPSDRFSAERTGGSVSTLTIQRTQQEDSAVYLCASSIHARGAGNTIYFGEGSWLTVV.

The J gene is TRBJ2-1, the V gene TRBV5-4, with TRBD2 matching 11 bases. This CDR3 comprises 19 residues. Germline values: CDR1 SGHNT, CDR2 YYREEE (reference sequence). Trimming at V came to 4 bases and at J to 4 bases, leaving 16 bases not matched to a gene. CDR3 in amino acids: CASSTGLAGRRRFYNEQFF. CDR3 nucleotide sequence: TGTGCCAGCAGCACCGGACTAGCGGGTAGACGACGATTTTACAATGAGCAGTTCTTC.

This chain links TRBV28 with TRBJ2-7, with unresolved D. The length of the CDR3 is 10 residues. The V gene lost 6 bases and the J gene lost 3 bases, with 3 bases spanning the gap. Germline V lookup: CDR1 MDHEN, CDR2 SYDVKM. CDR3 sequence reads: CASSNYEQYF. The DNA of the CDR3 is TGTGCCAGCAGCAACTACGAGCAGTACTTC.

The V gene is TRBV7-2, the J gene TRBJ2-7; 9 bases align to TRBD1. Trimming at V came to 4 bases and at J to 6 bases, leaving 4 bases not matched to a gene. Germline V CDR1 and CDR2: SGHTA, FQGNSA. This CDR3 is 13 amino acids long. The DNA for the CDR3 is TGTGCCAGCAGCTGGGGACAGGGTAGCGAGCAGTACTTC. Translated: CASSWGQGSEQYF. The whole variable domain, filled in from reference TRBV7-2 and TRBJ2-7, reads GAGVSQSPSNKVTEKGKDVELRCDPISGHTALYWYRQSLGQGLEFLIYFQGNSAPDKSGLPSDRFSAERTGGSVSTLTIQRTQQEDSAVYLCASSWGQGSEQYFGPGTRLTVT.

This chain connects TRBV28 to TRBJ2-1; 11 nucleotides match TRBD2. CDR3 length: 19 residues. Per germline, CDR1 MDHEN and CDR2 SYDVKM. V shed 8 bases, J shed 0 bases, and the junction held 15 bases outside the gene matches. CDR3 in amino acids: CASPPGGTSGASSYNEQFF. The CDR3, as DNA: TGTGCCAGCCCCCCTGGGGGGACTAGCGGTGCCAGCTCCTACAATGAGCAGTTCTTC.

This chain connects TRBV30 to TRBJ2-7; 7 bases line up with TRBD1. The CDR3 loop spans 13 amino acids. CDR1 GTSNPN and CDR2 SVGIG come from the germline V gene (reference sequence). V shed 1 base and J 4 bases; nucleotides not matched to a gene: 4. The CDR3 nucleotides read TGTGCCTGGAGTGGGGACAGTGGGTACGAGCAGTACTTC. As protein: CAWSGDSGYEQYF.

This chain connects TRBV5-4 to TRBJ2-1; 11 bases are a match to TRBD1. The V gene end was trimmed by 6 bases and the J gene end by 7 bases; junction bases not matched to a gene: 12. This CDR3 spans 16 amino acids. Germline V lookup: CDR1 SGHNT, CDR2 YYREEE (reference sequence). The CDR3 protein is CASNLPGQGARNEQFF. CDR3 DNA: TGTGCCAGCAACCTACCCGGACAGGGGGCGCGAAATGAGCAGTTCTTC.

This sequence joins TRBV7-2 and TRBJ2-7, with TRBD1 matching over 7 bases. With V trimmed by 6 bases and J by 5 bases, 7 bases remained unmatched. This CDR3 is built from 13 residues. Per germline, CDR1 SGHTA and CDR2 FQGNSA. The CDR3 is CASRQGVGHEQYF. The CDR3 nucleotides read TGTGCCAGCAGGCAGGGGGTGGGGCACGAGCAGTACTTC. Drawing the rest from reference TRBV7-2 and TRBJ2-7, the complete variable domain is GAGVSQSPSNKVTEKGKDVELRCDPISGHTALYWYRQSLGQGLEFLIYFQGNSAPDKSGLPSDRFSAERTGGSVSTLTIQRTQQEDSAVYLCASRQGVGHEQYFGPGTRLTVT.